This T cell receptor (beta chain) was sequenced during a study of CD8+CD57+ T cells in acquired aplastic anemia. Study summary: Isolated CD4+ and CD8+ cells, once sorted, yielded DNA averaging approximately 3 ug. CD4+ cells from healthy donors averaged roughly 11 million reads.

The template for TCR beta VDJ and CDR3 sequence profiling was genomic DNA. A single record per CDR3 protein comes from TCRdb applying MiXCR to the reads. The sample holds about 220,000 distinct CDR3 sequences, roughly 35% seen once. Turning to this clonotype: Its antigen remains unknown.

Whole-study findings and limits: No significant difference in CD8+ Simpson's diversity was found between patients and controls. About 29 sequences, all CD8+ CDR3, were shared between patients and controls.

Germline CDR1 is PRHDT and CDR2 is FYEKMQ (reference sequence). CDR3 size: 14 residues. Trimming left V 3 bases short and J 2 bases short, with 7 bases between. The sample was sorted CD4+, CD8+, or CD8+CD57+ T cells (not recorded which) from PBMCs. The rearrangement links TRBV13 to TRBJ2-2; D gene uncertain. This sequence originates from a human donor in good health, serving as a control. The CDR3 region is CASSFSVNTGELFF. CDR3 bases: TGTGCCAGCAGCTTTAGTGTTAACACCGGGGAGCTGTTTTTT.